A single sample gave rise to the 21 T cell receptor beta chains below, sequenced in a study of cytomegalovirus exposure and HLA in healthy donors. PCR primers comprised 60 Vbeta and 13 Jbeta primers. Sequencing used immunoSEQ multiplex PCR; TCRdb keeps in-frame clones, though not all of them. Among around 98,000 clones listed, 79% were seen once. What was sequenced was PBMCs. Source of these receptors: a woman aged 40 to 50 in good health and CMV-seronegative.

The chain carries TRBV7-6 and TRBJ2-7; the match to TRBD1 covers 9 bases. The length of the CDR3 is 16 residues. The germline CDR1 and CDR2 sequences are SGHVS and FNYEAQ. Losses at the gene ends were 5 bases for V and 0 bases for J; bases not matched to a gene: 8. The CDR3 sequence: CASSQTPGQGSYEQYF. DNA for the CDR3: TGTGCCAGCAGCCAAACACCGGGACAGGGCTCCTACGAGCAGTACTTC.

The chain recombines TRBV19 with TRBJ1-6, with D uncertain. The CDR3 has 16 amino acids. In germline, CDR1 is LNHDA, CDR2 SQIVND (reference sequence). The V end was cut by 6 bases, the J end by 3 bases, with 15 bases between. This chain's CDR3 is CASRSRSNNYNSPLHF. CDR3 bases: TGTGCCAGTAGGTCGAGGTCTAATAACTATAATTCACCCCTCCACTTT.

This clone has only one observation. The chain recombines TRBV6-1 with TRBJ2-1, with D tentatively TRBD1 (5 bases). CDR3 length: 14 amino acids. CDR1 is MNHNS, CDR2 SASEGT, per germline. V lost 5 bases and J lost 5, with 13 bases in between. The CDR3 region is CASSTSLGHNEQFF. The CDR3, as DNA: TGTGCCAGCAGTACCTCATTGGGGCACAATGAGCAGTTCTTC.

This chain's CDR3 is CASSHPQDYEQYF. CDR3 bases: TGCGCCAGCAGCCACCCTCAGGATTACGAGCAGTACTTC. V is TRBV5-1 and J is TRBJ2-7, with D hard to call. Trimming took off 4 bases at V and 4 bases at J, with 12 bases between the two ends. The CDR3 runs 13 residues. The germline V gene encodes CDR1 SGHRS and CDR2 YFSETQ.

This chain uses TRBV11-3 with TRBJ2-7; 7 bases agree with TRBD1. The V gene end was trimmed by 5 bases and the J gene end by 3 bases; junction bases not matched to a gene: 4. This CDR3 contains 13 residues. Germline lookup yields CDR1 SGHNT and CDR2 YENEEA. This CDR3 reads CASSPRQGYEQYF. For the CDR3, the DNA is TGTGCCAGCAGCCCTAGACAGGGCTACGAGCAGTACTTC.

J is TRBJ2-7 and V is TRBV7-8; D is perhaps TRBD1 (6 bases). Germline assignment: CDR1 SGHVS and CDR2 FQNEAQ. CDR3 size: 13 residues. V was trimmed by 4 bases and J by 4 bases, leaving 11 bases between them. CDR3 protein: CASSSRTVYEQYF. The CDR3, as DNA: TGTGCCAGCAGCTCCCGGACAGTTTACGAGCAGTACTTC. The entire variable domain, with the rest obtained from reference TRBV7-8 and TRBJ2-7, is as follows: GAGVSQSPRYKVAKRGQDVALRCDPISGHVSLFWYQQALGQGPEFLTYFQNEAQLDKSGLPSDRFFAERPEGSVSTLKIQRTQQEDSAVYLCASSSRTVYEQYFGPGTRLTVT.

The chain uses TRBV20-1 and TRBJ1-1, with a tentative D call TRBD1 (6 bases). Deletions cut 6 bases from V and 11 bases from J, with 16 bases between. Per germline, CDR1 DFQATT and CDR2 SNEGSKA (reference sequence). CDR3 length: 11 amino acids. Here the CDR3 DNA reads TGCAGTGCACCAACAGGGAATAGGGCTTTCTTT. This codes for CSAPTGNRAFF.

This chain uses TRBV7-9 with TRBJ1-2, with D possibly being TRBD1 (6 bases). The CDR3 spans 14 residues. Germline V gene data show CDR1 as SEHNR and CDR2 as FQNEAQ (reference sequence). Trimming took 1 base from V and 4 from J, leaving 10 bases between them. The chain's CDR3 is CASSLDGTPYGYTF. CDR3 bases: TGTGCCAGCAGCTTAGACGGGACACCCTATGGCTACACCTTC.

The V and J genes are TRBV4-3 and TRBJ2-7, with 7 bases matching TRBD1. V lost 2 bases and J lost 6; bases outside the gene matches: 4. This CDR3 contains 13 residues. The V gene's germline CDR1 is LGHNA and CDR2 YSLEER. The CDR3 nucleotides are TGCGCCAGCAGCCAACGACAGGGTGGCGAGCAGTACTTC. Its translation is CASSQRQGGEQYF.

As regards this clone: This sample includes further DNA sequences coding for the same CDR3. The gene calls are TRBV27 and TRBJ2-2; D gene unclear. Germline V gene lookup returns CDR1 MNHEY and CDR2 SMNVEV (reference sequence). The CDR3 is 12 residues long. V lost 3 bases, J lost 5 bases, and 4 bases lay in between. The CDR3 reads CASSLRTGELFF. The CDR3 DNA reads as TGTGCCAGCAGTTTGCGGACCGGGGAGCTGTTTTTT.

V usage is TRBV5-1 and J usage is TRBJ1-6, with TRBD1 matching over 9 bases. The CDR3 contains 15 residues. Germline assignment: CDR1 SGHRS and CDR2 YFSETQ. Losses at the gene ends were 2 bases for V and 10 bases for J; bases not matched to a gene: 7. CDR3 protein: CASSLPGDRGSPLHF. The CDR3 DNA follows: TGCGCCAGCAGCTTACCTGGAGACAGGGGGTCACCCCTCCACTTT.

The V and J genes are TRBV27 and TRBJ1-4; TRBD1 matches at 8 bases. V dropped 6 bases and J dropped 4; count of bases not matched to a gene: 7. Germline V lookup: CDR1 MNHEY, CDR2 SMNVEV (reference sequence). The CDR3 totals 15 residues. The DNA of the CDR3 is TGTGCCAGCAGGTCGGGGACAGGCTTTAATGAAAAACTGTTTTTT. Translated: CASRSGTGFNEKLFF.

V is TRBV18 and J is TRBJ1-6; D may be TRBD1 (5 bases). Trimming left V 5 bases short and J 6 bases short, with 14 bases between. This CDR3 spans 15 amino acids. The germline gives CDR1 KGHSH, CDR2 LQKENI. The CDR3 is CASSSQGTVNSPLHF. The CDR3 coding sequence is TGTGCCAGCTCAAGCCAGGGTACGGTTAATTCACCCCTCCACTTT.

The rearrangement uses TRBV4-3 and TRBJ1-2, with D perhaps TRBD1 (6 bases). CDR1 and CDR2 from the germline V gene are LGHNA and YSLEER. This CDR3 is built from 14 residues. Trimming stripped 4 bases from V and 3 bases from J, with 12 bases between. CDR3 amino acids: CASSPGGAYYGYTF. CDR3 sequence (DNA): TGCGCCAGCAGCCCGGGGGGCGCTTACTATGGCTACACCTTC.

V gene TRBV6-1 combines with J gene TRBJ1-5; perhaps TRBD1 as D (5 bases). The V gene's germline CDR1 is MNHNS and CDR2 SASEGT. This CDR3 comprises 13 residues. Between the trimmed V and J ends, which lost 8 bases and 8 bases, there was a span of 16 bases. In DNA form, the CDR3 reads TGTGCCAGCTCCCAGTGGGGGGACGAGCCCCAGCATTTT. This codes for CASSQWGDEPQHF.

This clone appeared a single time. The gene calls are TRBV29-1 and TRBJ2-3; maybe TRBD1 (8 bases). The germline V gene has CDR1 SQVTM and CDR2 ANQGSEA. The ends were cut back, 4 bases at V and 6 bases at J, with 11 bases in the middle. The CDR3 is 12 amino acids. In DNA, the CDR3 is TGCAGCGTTGCACAGGGGGGGGATACGCAGTATTTT. Protein product: CSVAQGGDTQYF.

This rearrangement joins TRBV5-1 to TRBJ2-7; tentative D call: TRBD2 (6 bases). In germline, CDR1 is SGHRS, CDR2 YFSETQ. This CDR3 is built from 14 residues. Trimming removed 4 bases from V and 2 bases from J, with 13 bases in between. CDR3 region: CASSRDSLTYEQYF. DNA of the CDR3: TGCGCCAGCAGCCGGGACTCTTTAACCTACGAGCAGTACTTC.

This clone has only a few counts. The chain employs TRBV30 and TRBJ2-7, with TRBD2 identical over 8 bases. Germline-derived CDR1 and CDR2 are GTSNPN and SVGIG (reference sequence). With 7 bases clipped from V and 2 bases from J, the junction kept 7 bases outside the gene matches. The CDR3 extends over 13 amino acids. The CDR3 sequence is CAYSRGDAYEQYF. The CDR3 DNA sequence: TGTGCCTACTCGCGGGGGGACGCCTACGAGCAGTACTTC.

The chain couples TRBV30 to TRBJ2-3, with 9 positions matching TRBD2. After removal of 2 bases from V and 8 bases from J, the junction contained 8 bases not matched to a gene. The CDR3 is 14 residues long. Germline loops: CDR1 GTSNPN, CDR2 SVGIG (reference sequence). In DNA form, the CDR3 reads TGTGCCTGGAGTCAGGGACTAGCTACTATTACGCAGTATTTT. It codes for CAWSQGLATITQYF.

CDR3 protein: CASSFSAGGRAWETQYF. The CDR3 bases are TGTGCCAGCAGCTTCTCAGCGGGGGGGCGGGCTTGGGAGACCCAGTACTTC. The chain couples TRBV11-2 to TRBJ2-5; TRBD2 matches at 10 bases. Germline V gene data show CDR1 as SGHAT and CDR2 as FQNNGV. The CDR3 is made up of 17 amino acids. The V gene end was trimmed by 3 bases and the J gene end by 5 bases; junction bases not matched to a gene: 12.

The V gene is TRBV11-2, the J gene TRBJ1-1, with unresolved D. V lost 6 bases and J lost 10, with 12 bases in between. The CDR3 runs 11 residues. Germline V gene lookup returns CDR1 SGHAT and CDR2 FQNNGV. The CDR3 DNA reads TGTGCCAGCAGTCCTACGAGGGTAGCTTTCTTT. Amino acids: CASSPTRVAFF.